The clone carrying this TCR beta chain has a count of ten or more. Its antigen is currently unknown. This sample is drawn from a study of T cells in Graves' hyperthyroidism and ophthalmopathy. For ophthalmopathy patients, the Clinical Activity Score was at least 3 and the NOSPECS grade at least 4; duration was under 3 months. Thyroid ultrasound and orbital computed tomography, with clinical symptoms and serum thyroxine and TRAb, informed diagnoses. Fresh peripheral blood, roughly 9.6 ml, was the source of the PBMCs. The TCR beta CDR3 regions underwent amplification using RNA transcripts as the source. A first-round RT-PCR of the TCR CDR3 used the HTBI primer set. One entry per CDR3 protein results from TCRdb running MiXCR on the multiplex PCR reads. Here the sample spans fewer than 650,000 distinct CDR3 sequences, roughly 14% being singletons. Whole-study results and caveats: Most clonotypes expanded in the thyroid (above 0.001) were also present in blood.

The CDR3 has 16 residues. The junction had 12 bases not matched to a gene; V was cut back by 7 bases and J by 5 bases. Sequencing was carried out using blood. The J gene is TRBJ2-2, the V gene TRBV12-3 or TRBV12-4; 8 nucleotides match TRBD2. This clonotype was obtained from a woman aged 40 to 50 with Graves' ophthalmopathy. CDR3 coding DNA: TGTGCCAGCACCTCCGCGGGAGGAGTTGGTACCGGGGAGCTGTTTTTT. It encodes CASTSAGGVGTGELFF.